The clone carrying this TCR beta chain was picked up a small number of times. TCRdb analysed the RT-PCR reads with MiXCR anew, one entry per CDR3 protein. The sample comprises approximately 720,000 distinct CDR3 sequences, 12% to 15% of which are singletons, and roughly 3.9% rests with the top ten. The clonotype comes from a female donor in good health, serving as a healthy control. Sequencing was done on a sample of memory CD4+ T cells from blood.

For the CDR3, the DNA is TGTGCCAGCAGCAACTTCGTTCGGGCCGACCAAGAGACCCAGTACTTC. It translates to CASSNFVRADQETQYF. The chain joins TRBV7-9 to TRBJ2-5; D gene uncertain. CDR3 length equals 16 residues. V lost 5 bases and J lost 0, with 16 bases in between. Germline values: CDR1 SEHNR, CDR2 FQNEAQ (reference sequence).